This is a list of T cell receptor beta chains from one sample in a study of T cell responses to AZD1222 COVID-19 vaccine. Data came from immunoSEQ multiplex PCR; TCRdb stores just in-frame clones and leaves some out. The table lists under 120,000 clones, around 94% of them singletons, with roughly 2% in the top ten. The sequenced sample was peripheral blood, obtained on day 0 of AZD1222 vaccination. Source of these receptors: an adult in good health. Each CDR3 is given with its conserved first and last residue. D genes are given only for firm matches. The size field is filled for only some rows; it gives once, few, many or a size class.

TRBV2,NA,TRBJ2-7,NA,CASSPQPYEQYF,TGTGCCAGCAGTCCACAGCCATACGAGCAGTACTTC
TRBV5-1,once,TRBJ1-1,TRBD1,CASSSQGAHTEAFF,TGCGCCAGCAGCTCCCAGGGGGCGCACACTGAAGCTTTCTTT
TRBV27,NA,TRBJ2-7,NA,CASPARDPYEQYF,TGTGCCAGCCCTGCGAGGGACCCCTACGAGCAGTACTTC
TRBV7-9,once,TRBJ1-1,NA,CASSLPNGIPGNTEAFF,TGTGCCAGCAGCCTACCCAACGGGATACCTGGTAACACTGAAGCTTTCTTT
TRBV9,NA,TRBJ2-3,TRBD2,CASTVGGAGGDTQYF,TGTGCCAGCACCGTCGGGGGGGCCGGGGGAGATACGCAGTATTTT
TRBV6-2/TRBV6-3,NA,TRBJ2-2,NA,CASSWGRTNTGELFF,TGTGCCAGCAGTTGGGGACGGACGAACACCGGGGAGCTGTTTTTT
TRBV10-3,NA,TRBJ2-3,NA,CAIKGGGTTDTQYF,TGTGCCATAAAAGGCGGGGGCACCACAGATACGCAGTATTTT
TRBV10-1,NA,TRBJ1-4,TRBD1,CASRDRGEKLFF,TGCGCCAGCAGGGACAGGGGTGAAAAACTGTTTTTT
TRBV7-9,NA,TRBJ2-7,NA,CASSQSRMGNEQYF,TGTGCCAGCAGCCAATCGAGAATGGGCAACGAGCAGTACTTC
TRBV7-8,few,TRBJ2-2,TRBD1,CASSISGTGNPFVQGELFF,TGTGCCAGCAGCATCTCCGGGACAGGGAACCCCTTTGTACAGGGGGAGCTGTTTTTT
TRBV6-5,NA,TRBJ1-1,TRBD1,CASSYSNRGRTEAFF,TGTGCCAGCAGTTACTCGAACAGGGGAAGGACTGAAGCTTTCTTT
TRBV7-2,NA,TRBJ2-3,TRBD2,CASSFLSAGGRTDTQYF,TGTGCCAGCAGCTTCCTCTCGGCGGGGGGCCGGACAGATACGCAGTATTTT
TRBV29-1,NA,TRBJ2-2,TRBD1,CSATPGTGSGELFF,TGCAGCGCGACCCCCGGGACAGGGTCCGGGGAGCTGTTTTTT
TRBV6-5,NA,TRBJ1-3,NA,CASIATWGSGNTIYF,TGTGCCAGCATCGCAACATGGGGCTCTGGAAACACCATATATTTT
TRBV24-1,NA,TRBJ2-2,NA,CATSDYRDTGELFF,TGTGCCACCAGTGATTACCGGGACACCGGGGAGCTGTTTTTT
TRBV5-1,NA,TRBJ2-5,NA,CASSLVPGEETQYF,TGCGCCAGCAGCTTGGTGCCAGGGGAAGAGACCCAGTACTTC
TRBV2,NA,TRBJ1-6,NA,CASSEMQGISSPLHF,TGTGCCAGCAGTGAAATGCAGGGGATTAGTTCACCCCTCCACTTT
TRBV28,NA,TRBJ2-7,TRBD1,CASSLYRGANYEQYF,TGTGCCAGCAGTCTATACAGGGGCGCGAACTACGAGCAGTACTTC
TRBV10-3,medium-sized,TRBJ2-3,TRBD1,CAISATGGFTDTQYF,TGTGCCATCAGTGCTACAGGGGGATTCACAGATACGCAGTATTTT
TRBV7-3,NA,TRBJ2-7,TRBD1,CASSLDSGGPYEQYF,TGTGCCAGCAGCTTAGATTCAGGGGGCCCCTACGAGCAGTACTTC
TRBV7-3,NA,TRBJ2-2,TRBD2,CASSLNPGTSGSGELFF,TGTGCCAGCAGCTTAAACCCCGGGACTAGCGGGTCCGGGGAGCTGTTTTTT
TRBV7-9,NA,TRBJ2-7,NA,CASSPNREPYQQYF,TGTGCCAGCAGCCCGAACAGGGAGCCGTACCAGCAGTACTTC
TRBV27,few,TRBJ1-1,NA,CASSLSAGTHTEAFF,TGTGCCAGCAGTTTATCCGCAGGGACCCACACTGAAGCTTTCTTT
TRBV18,NA,TRBJ1-5,NA,CASSPLDNQPQHF,TGTGCCAGCTCCCCCCTGGACAATCAGCCCCAGCATTTT
TRBV7-9,NA,TRBJ2-7,NA,CASSGQADYEQYF,TGTGCCAGCAGCGGTCAGGCGGACTACGAGCAGTACTTC
TRBV10-3,NA,TRBJ2-1,NA,CAISAGTQPLQQFF,TGTGCCATCAGTGCCGGGACCCAGCCTCTACAGCAGTTCTTC
TRBV19,NA,TRBJ2-3,NA,CASSIVRSGSLDTQYF,TGTGCCAGTAGTATAGTGAGGTCAGGCTCCCTAGATACGCAGTATTTT
TRBV4-1,NA,TRBJ2-1,NA,CASSQDSMRSSYYNEQFF,TGCGCCAGCAGCCAAGATTCGATGAGGTCCTCTTATTACAATGAGCAGTTCTTC
TRBV2,once,TRBJ1-2,NA,CASRKDSYGYTF,TGTGCCAGCAGGAAGGACAGCTATGGCTACACCTTC
TRBV13,NA,TRBJ1-1,NA,CASSLTENTEAFF,TGTGCCAGCAGCTTAACAGAGAACACTGAAGCTTTCTTT
TRBV5-1,NA,TRBJ1-2,TRBD1,CASSTGQGSQDGYTF,TGCGCCAGCAGCACGGGACAGGGAAGTCAGGATGGCTACACCTTC
TRBV9,once,TRBJ2-3,NA,CASSVGSLGALTDTQYF,TGTGCCAGCAGCGTGGGCAGCCTAGGGGCACTCACAGATACGCAGTATTTT
TRBV5-1,NA,TRBJ2-7,NA,CASSLGSRGPTYEQYF,TGCGCCAGCAGCTTGGGGTCGCGGGGCCCCACCTACGAGCAGTACTTC
TRBV25-1,NA,TRBJ1-2,NA,CASRGPFYGYTF,TGTGCCAGCAGAGGACCTTTCTATGGCTACACCTTC
TRBV27,NA,TRBJ1-5,NA,CASSFRGDQPQHF,TGTGCCAGCAGTTTCCGGGGAGATCAGCCCCAGCATTTT
TRBV19,once,TRBJ1-5,NA,CASEGLYQPQHF,TGTGCCAGTGAGGGGTTGTATCAGCCCCAGCATTTT